This T cell receptor (beta chain) appears in the sequencing data of a study of cytomegalovirus exposure and HLA in healthy donors. Study-level points and caveats: It was in a later analysis that TCR association rates were seen to vary by HLA locus, highest for DRB1 and lowest for HLA-C. The HLA-A and HLA-B alleles of most subjects were reportedly predicted accurately from TCR beta sequences. V- and J-gene trimming in TCR beta was tied to a missense DCLRE1C variant by an analysis performed later. Among TCR beta chains, those listed as cytomegalovirus-associated numbered over 150.

On this clone: The antigen is undetermined.

It was with 60 Vbeta and 13 Jbeta primers that the PCR ran. Generated by immunoSEQ multiplex PCR, the TCRdb table keeps only in-frame clones and is missing some. The sample gives about 78,000 clones, 63% of which show up once; less than 7.5% is in the top ten. The TCR comes from a man aged 30-40 years in good health and CMV-seropositive. Sequenced input: PBMCs.

CDR3 sequence: CASRASGTAQFF. CDR3 DNA sequence: TGTGCCAGCAGAGCATCCGGGACAGCACAGTTCTTC. The chain combines TRBV7-2 with TRBJ2-1, with 7 positions matching TRBD1. Germline V gives CDR1 SGHTA, CDR2 FQGNSA. V lost 6 bases, J lost 13 bases, and 9 bases stayed unmatched. The CDR3 consists of 12 residues. The complete variable domain, with remaining parts taken from reference TRBV7-2 and TRBJ2-1, reads GAGVSQSPSNKVTEKGKDVELRCDPISGHTALYWYRQSLGQGLEFLIYFQGNSAPDKSGLPSDRFSAERTGGSVSTLTIQRTQQEDSAVYLCASRASGTAQFFGPGTRLTVL.